The 23 T cell receptor beta chains given below trace back to one sample, sequenced in a study of blood T cell repertoires in COVID-19 (dated by TCRdb to between 2020 and 2021). The method behind the library was the immunoSEQ multiplex PCR assay. The immuneACCESS repertoire file appears here via TCRdb, limited to in-frame rearrangements. These files lack a portion of the clones; in checked studies, under half of the deficit traces to unresolved V genes, and the cause of the others is not known. The sample table lists about 350,000 clones, around nine tenths of them with a count of one. Of the sample, more than 5.5% falls within the top ten clones. The sample comprised peripheral blood. These receptors all stem from a woman between 65 and 79 years old with COVID-19, enrolled during active disease.

The CDR3 loop reads CAWSVTGAQPQHF. CDR3 nucleotides: TGTGCCTGGAGTGTAACAGGGGCTCAGCCCCAGCATTTT. V usage is TRBV30 and J usage is TRBJ1-5, with 7 bases that match TRBD1. The CDR3 covers 13 residues. CDR1 and CDR2 (germline): GTSNPN, SVGIG (reference sequence). V gave up 0 bases and J gave up 6 bases; unmatched junction bases: 2.

This clone has more than one count but fewer than ten. V and J are TRBV4-3 and TRBJ2-7; 10 bases match TRBD1. The junction had 3 bases not matched to a gene; V was cut back by 2 bases and J by 2 bases. Germline V gives CDR1 LGHNA, CDR2 YSLEER. The CDR3 length is 15 residues. The CDR3 DNA is TGCGCCAGCAGCCAAACCGGGACAGGGGCCTACGAGCAGTACTTC. Translating gives CASSQTGTGAYEQYF.

This chain uses TRBV5-1 with TRBJ1-2, with a weak D call TRBD1 (6 bases). Germline CDR1 and CDR2: SGHRS and YFSETQ. Trimming removed 0 bases at V and 3 bases at J, with 12 bases between. The CDR3 runs to 15 residues. CDR3 amino acids: CASSLGQDSYYGYTF. The CDR3 DNA is TGCGCCAGCAGCTTGGGACAGGATTCGTACTATGGCTACACCTTC.

J is TRBJ2-2 and V is TRBV2, with 8 bases identical to TRBD2. Germline assignment: CDR1 SNHLY and CDR2 FYNNEI. The ends lost 6 bases at V and 5 bases at J; junction bases unmatched: 8. The CDR3 covers 15 residues. The CDR3 nucleotides read TGTGCCAGCAGGGAGGGACTAGTATATACCGGGGAGCTGTTTTTT. Its protein is CASREGLVYTGELFF. The entire variable domain, with the rest obtained from reference TRBV2 and TRBJ2-2, is as follows: EPEVTQTPSHQVTQMGQEVILRCVPISNHLYFYWYRQILGQKVEFLVSFYNNEISEKSEIFDDQFSVERPDGSNFTLKIRSTKLEDSAMYFCASREGLVYTGELFFGEGSRLTVL.

The rearrangement links TRBV28 to TRBJ1-2; tentatively, D is TRBD1 (5 bases). This CDR3 has 12 residues. Germline V gives CDR1 MDHEN, CDR2 SYDVKM. Trimming shortened V by 7 bases and J by 6 bases, and 12 bases separated the two germline ends. This CDR3 reads CASTSGWDGYTF. CDR3 sequence (DNA): TGTGCCAGCACCTCAGGGTGGGATGGCTACACCTTC.

The J gene is TRBJ1-5, the V gene TRBV18; D perhaps matches TRBD1 (6 bases). Looked up from germline, CDR1 is KGHSH and CDR2 is LQKENI. CDR3 size: 19 residues. With 2 bases removed from V and 0 bases from J, the gap between germline ends came to 20 bases. The chain's CDR3 is CASSPAPGGRGHSNQPQHF. Here the CDR3 DNA reads TGTGCCAGCTCACCAGCCCCGGGGGGCAGGGGCCATAGCAATCAGCCCCAGCATTTT.

The CDR3 sequence is CASSIGQSGDTQYF. The CDR3 nucleotides are TGTGCCAGTAGTATTGGGCAGAGCGGAGATACGCAGTATTTT. V is TRBV19 and J is TRBJ2-3; possibly TRBD2 for D (5 bases). The length of the CDR3 is 14 residues. Trimming shortened V by 3 bases and J by 5 bases, and 12 bases separated the two germline ends. Per germline, CDR1 LNHDA and CDR2 SQIVND (reference sequence). Full variable domain (rest looked up from reference TRBV19 and TRBJ2-3): DGGITQSPKYLFRKEGQNVTLSCEQNLNHDAMYWYRQDPGQGLRLIYYSQIVNDFQKGDIAEGYSVSREKKESFPLTVTSAQKNPTAFYLCASSIGQSGDTQYFGPGTRLTVL.

V is TRBV6-5 and J is TRBJ2-1; TRBD1 matches at 9 bases. CDR1 is MNHEY, CDR2 SVGAGI, per germline. V shed 7 bases, J shed 8 bases, and the junction held 9 bases outside the gene matches. The CDR3 consists of 14 residues. DNA of the CDR3: TGTGCCAGCAACAAAGTGGACAGGGGCTATGAGCAGTTCTTC. This gives the protein CASNKVDRGYEQFF.

The chain combines TRBV7-7 with TRBJ2-1; D possibly corresponds to TRBD1 (5 bases). The CDR3 runs 13 residues. Between the trimmed V and J ends, which lost 3 bases and 5 bases, there was a span of 8 bases. Per the germline V gene, CDR1 is SSHAT and CDR2 is FNYEAQ (reference sequence). The CDR3 bases are TGTGCCAGCAGCTTCGACAGAGACAATGAGCAGTTCTTC. This gives the protein CASSFDRDNEQFF.

J is TRBJ2-2 and V is TRBV3-1 (or the pseudogene TRBV3-2), with 7 bases that match TRBD2. Germline-derived CDR1 and CDR2 are LGHDT and YNNKEL (reference sequence). The CDR3 extends over 14 amino acids. V lost 4 bases and J lost 6; bases outside the gene matches: 5. This CDR3 is CASSRRDYPGELFF. The CDR3 DNA reads as TGTGCCAGCAGCCGCCGGGACTATCCCGGGGAGCTGTTTTTT.

For the CDR3, the DNA is TGTGCCAGCAGTGGGCTAGCGGGGGGTTCGTTCCCCCTAGAGACCCAGTACTTC. It is translated as CASSGLAGGSFPLETQYF. The chain has TRBV5-5 and TRBJ2-5; TRBD2 matches at 11 bases. Germline values: CDR1 SGHKS, CDR2 YYEKEE (reference sequence). The ends lost 5 bases at V and 4 bases at J; junction bases unmatched: 16. The CDR3 is 18 residues long.

The chain joins TRBV5-1 to TRBJ1-3, with D possibly being TRBD1 (5 bases). V was shortened by 7 bases and J by 1 base, with 12 bases between the two germline ends. This CDR3 spans 14 amino acids. Germline CDR1 and CDR2: SGHRS and YFSETQ. The CDR3 DNA is TGCGCCAGCTCGGCCGGGGGGTCTGGAAACACCATATATTTT. Translating gives CASSAGGSGNTIYF. The whole variable domain, remainder taken from reference TRBV5-1 and TRBJ1-3, is KAGVTQTPRYLIKTRGQQVTLSCSPISGHRSVSWYQQTPGQGLQFLFEYFSETQRNKGNFPGRFSGRQFSNSRSEMNVSTLELGDSALYLCASSAGGSGNTIYFGEGSWLTVV.

This rearrangement joins TRBV2 to TRBJ1-1; D possibly corresponds to TRBD1 (5 bases). Trimming removed 7 bases at V and 3 bases at J, with 12 bases between. Looked up from germline, CDR1 is SNHLY and CDR2 is FYNNEI. This CDR3 region has 13 residues. The CDR3: CASTREQDTEAFF. The DNA of the CDR3 is TGTGCCAGCACCAGAGAACAGGACACTGAAGCTTTCTTT.

The chain combines TRBV7-2 with TRBJ1-1, with 8 nucleotides matching TRBD1. CDR3 length equals 13 residues. The trim removed 4 bases at V and 4 bases at J, leaving 2 bases unmatched. Germline values: CDR1 SGHTA, CDR2 FQGNSA. In DNA form, the CDR3 reads TGTGCCAGCAGCTCAGACAGGGGCACTGAAGCTTTCTTT. Its protein is CASSSDRGTEAFF.

This clone was recorded once. The rearrangement uses TRBV11-2 and TRBJ1-6, with D perhaps matching TRBD1 (5 bases). V shed 1 base and J shed 7 bases, with 11 bases lying between them. Germline V lookup: CDR1 SGHAT, CDR2 FQNNGV. The CDR3 contains 15 residues. The CDR3 protein is CASSLARADNSPLHF. CDR3 DNA sequence: TGTGCCAGCAGCTTAGCCAGGGCAGACAATTCACCCCTCCACTTT.

V and J are TRBV18 and TRBJ1-4, with D possibly being TRBD1 (6 bases). Germline V gene lookup returns CDR1 KGHSH and CDR2 LQKENI. The CDR3 spans 15 residues. Trimming removed 6 bases at V and 8 bases at J, with 19 bases between. CDR3: CASSSFGTKGEKLFF. The CDR3 nucleotides are TGTGCCAGCTCTTCCTTTGGGACAAAAGGCGAAAAACTGTTTTTT.

The chain employs TRBV28 and TRBJ1-1; 8 bases are shared with TRBD1. The CDR3 extends over 15 amino acids. V shed 8 bases, J shed 5 bases, and the junction held 13 bases outside the gene matches. From germline, CDR1 is MDHEN and CDR2 SYDVKM. Written as DNA, the CDR3 is TGTGCCAGCGCATATCCGTCAGGGGGCTGGACTGAAGCTTTCTTT. Its protein is CASAYPSGGWTEAFF.

This clone was seen once. J is TRBJ1-5 and V is TRBV27; no firm D call. The CDR3 is made up of 15 amino acids. In germline, CDR1 is MNHEY, CDR2 SMNVEV (reference sequence). Between the trimmed V and J ends, which lost 0 bases and 6 bases, there was a span of 12 bases. The CDR3 sequence: CASSLSSPLGQPQHF. As DNA, the CDR3 is TGTGCCAGCAGTTTATCGTCCCCCCTCGGTCAGCCCCAGCATTTT.

This clone was detected once. This rearrangement joins TRBV7-2 to TRBJ1-3, with D maybe TRBD1 (5 bases). V lost 2 bases and J 1 base, leaving 9 bases between the germline ends. From germline, CDR1 is SGHTA and CDR2 FQGNSA. This CDR3 is 15 amino acids long. The CDR3, as DNA: TGTGCCAGCAGCTTACGAACAGGTTCTGGAAACACCATATATTTT. Translating gives CASSLRTGSGNTIYF.

V and J are TRBV6-2 or TRBV6-3 and TRBJ1-2; a possible D gene is TRBD1 (6 bases). This CDR3 has 13 amino acids. Germline V gene sequence: CDR1 MNHEY, CDR2 SVGEGT. The ends were cut back, 6 bases at V and 4 bases at J, with 12 bases in the middle. This chain's CDR3 is CASSSTGTYGYTF. The CDR3 region has the DNA TGTGCCAGCAGCTCAACAGGGACCTATGGCTACACCTTC.

The chain couples TRBV27 to TRBJ1-1; no clear D gene. This CDR3 is built from 13 residues. The V and J ends lost 4 bases and 2 bases respectively, with 8 bases between them. Germline lookup yields CDR1 MNHEY and CDR2 SMNVEV (reference sequence). CDR3 protein: CASSSSSNTEAFF. CDR3 coding DNA: TGTGCCAGCAGTTCCTCGTCCAACACTGAAGCTTTCTTT.

The chain recombines TRBV2 with TRBJ2-7, with TRBD2 matching 11 bases. Germline V gene lookup returns CDR1 SNHLY and CDR2 FYNNEI. V dropped 2 bases and J dropped 6; count of bases not matched to a gene: 6. The CDR3 covers 15 residues. The CDR3 DNA reads TGTGCCAGCAGTGAAAGTACTAGCGGGGGAGGCGAGCAGTACTTC. Translated: CASSESTSGGGEQYF.

This chain joins TRBV3-1 (or the pseudogene TRBV3-2) and TRBJ1-1; D remains ambiguous. Trimming cost V 3 bases and J 5 bases, with 10 bases left between them. This CDR3 spans 13 amino acids. CDR1 is LGHDT and CDR2 is YNNKEL in the germline V gene (reference sequence). CDR3 nucleotides: TGTGCCAGCAGCCAGCTCGGGAGAACTGAAGCTTTCTTT. It codes for CASSQLGRTEAFF.